The 9 T cell receptor beta chains presented below share a single source sample, sequenced in a study of response to subunit inactivated influenza vaccine. TCRdb ran MiXCR on the RT-PCR reads and lists one entry per CDR3 protein. Of roughly 630,000 distinct CDR3 sequences listed, approximately 14% are singletons. Sequencing was performed on PBMCs from blood, taken 14 to 15 days before vaccination. These TCRs come from a man aged 50-59 years who received an inactivated influenza vaccine.

This clonotype was counted ten times or more. The chain uses TRBV12-3 or TRBV12-4 and TRBJ2-2, with 8 bases lining up with TRBD2. This CDR3 has 14 residues. V was clipped by 5 bases and J by 8 bases; unmatched bases: 7. CDR3 nucleotides: TGTGCCAGCAGTACGGGACTAGGCAGGGGGGAGCTGTTTTTT. It encodes CASSTGLGRGELFF.

The chain has TRBV2 and TRBJ2-7; unclear D gene. The CDR3 runs 12 residues. Looked up from germline, CDR1 is SNHLY and CDR2 is FYNNEI. V lost 7 bases to trimming and J lost 0 bases, with 7 bases between them. The CDR3 sequence: CASTESSYEQYF. CDR3 coding DNA: TGTGCCAGCACGGAGAGCTCCTACGAGCAGTACTTC.

The sample holds a few counts of this clonotype. The gene calls are TRBV24-1 and TRBJ2-1; a possible D gene is TRBD2 (5 bases). Per the germline V gene, CDR1 is KGHDR and CDR2 is SFDVKD. This CDR3 is 17 amino acids long. Trimming shortened V by 4 bases and J by 0 bases, and 15 bases separated the two germline ends. The CDR3 reads CATSDLRTGFSYNEQFF. DNA for the CDR3: TGTGCCACCAGTGACCTGAGGACGGGATTCTCCTACAATGAGCAGTTCTTC.

The CDR3 DNA reads as TGTGCCAGCAGCTCTCGGTCAGGCTACAATGAGCAGTTCTTC. The encoded protein is CASSSRSGYNEQFF. The chain carries TRBV11-1 and TRBJ2-1; D remains unclear. There are 14 residues in the CDR3. Deletions cut 4 bases from V and 3 bases from J, with 10 bases between. Germline CDR1 SGHAT, CDR2 FQDESV (reference sequence).

The chain is built from TRBV7-9 and TRBJ2-7; no firm D call. Trimming stripped 2 bases from V and 7 bases from J, with 18 bases between. CDR1 and CDR2 from the germline V gene are SEHNR and FQNEAQ (reference sequence). The CDR3 length is 15 residues. The DNA of the CDR3 is TGTGCCAGCAGCTTAAGCGTGAGCCCCGTCGATGAGCAGTACTTC. Translation: CASSLSVSPVDEQYF.

This clonotype appeared many times. The chain couples TRBV5-1 to TRBJ2-7; perhaps TRBD2 as D (5 bases). With 0 bases removed from V and 4 bases from J, the gap between germline ends came to 23 bases. Germline V gene data show CDR1 as SGHRS and CDR2 as YFSETQ. There are 18 residues in the CDR3. The DNA of the CDR3 is TGCGCCAGCAGCTTGGAGGAAGCGGCTGCGTCTCCTGGGTACGAGCAGTACTTC. Its protein is CASSLEEAAASPGYEQYF.

This clonotype was detected only a few times. The chain is built from TRBV6-5 and TRBJ1-2, with D possibly TRBD1 on 5 matching bases. The germline V and J ends were trimmed by 4 bases and 4 bases, with 10 bases remaining between them. The CDR3 totals 13 residues. The germline gives CDR1 MNHEY, CDR2 SVGAGI. The CDR3 loop reads CASSWGGTYGYTF. The CDR3 DNA reads TGTGCCAGCAGTTGGGGGGGGACCTATGGCTACACCTTC.

In this sample, this clonotype turned up a few times. The chain links TRBV10-3 to TRBJ2-5, with D perhaps matching TRBD2 (6 bases). CDR3 length equals 16 residues. V dropped 2 bases and J dropped 6 bases, with 19 bases sitting between them. Germline V gene data show CDR1 as ENHRY and CDR2 as SYGVKD. The CDR3 sequence: CAISEGRTTITQTQYF. The CDR3, as DNA: TGTGCCATCAGTGAGGGGAGGACTACAATAACCCAGACCCAGTACTTC.

This clonotype has a count of ten or more. The chain combines TRBV19 with TRBJ2-3; tentatively, D is TRBD2 (6 bases). V was shortened by 5 bases and J by 1 base, with 10 bases between the two germline ends. The CDR3 contains 14 residues. Germline assignment: CDR1 LNHDA and CDR2 SQIVND (reference sequence). The CDR3 is CASSRDFRTDTQYF. CDR3 coding DNA: TGTGCCAGTAGTCGGGACTTCCGCACAGATACGCAGTATTTT.